A single sample is the source of the 27 T cell receptor beta chains below, sequenced in a study of blood T cell repertoires in COVID-19. The method was immunoSEQ multiplex PCR; TCRdb's version includes in-frame clones alone and lacks a portion of them. The data contain 200,000 to 300,000 clones, around four fifths of them singletons. The sample consisted of peripheral blood. The receptors stem from a woman aged 70-85 years with acute or convalescent COVID-19.

The J gene is TRBJ1-1, the V gene TRBV5-6; D is perhaps TRBD1 (5 bases). CDR1 SGHDT and CDR2 YYEEEE come from the germline V gene. The CDR3 sequence is 13 residues long. Trimming stripped 3 bases from V and 0 bases from J, with 6 bases between. Here the CDR3 reads CASSWGVNTEAFF. CDR3 coding DNA: TGTGCCAGCAGCTGGGGGGTGAACACTGAAGCTTTCTTT.

This chain uses TRBV29-1 with TRBJ1-2; D is unclear. The length of the CDR3 is 13 residues. V lost 0 bases and J lost 4, with 9 bases in between. CDR1 and CDR2 from the germline V gene are SQVTM and ANQGSEA. The CDR3 sequence: CSVEDARGYGYTF. As DNA, the CDR3 is TGCAGCGTTGAAGATGCCCGGGGCTATGGCTACACCTTC.

The CDR3 DNA is TGTGCCAGCAGTTTATCGGCGGGGCGCCCCTACGAGCAGTACTTC. Translation: CASSLSAGRPYEQYF. The genes are TRBV27 and TRBJ2-7, with D possibly TRBD2 on 6 matching bases. Germline V lookup: CDR1 MNHEY, CDR2 SMNVEV (reference sequence). CDR3 size: 15 residues. Trimming stripped 0 bases from V and 2 bases from J, with 11 bases between.

This CDR3 is CASSLGWTAPYNEQFF. The DNA for the CDR3 is TGTGCCAGCAGCTTAGGCTGGACTGCTCCCTACAATGAGCAGTTCTTC. The chain carries TRBV11-1 and TRBJ2-1, with D perhaps matching TRBD2 (5 bases). With 1 base removed from V and 2 bases from J, the gap between germline ends came to 12 bases. Germline V gene data show CDR1 as SGHAT and CDR2 as FQDESV (reference sequence). This CDR3 comprises 16 residues.

The J gene is TRBJ2-1, the V gene TRBV20-1; the match to TRBD2 covers 11 bases. This CDR3 has 14 residues. Germline CDR1 is DFQATT and CDR2 is SNEGSKA (reference sequence). Germline trimming cut 3 bases from V and 12 bases from J; bases unmatched to any gene: 10. In DNA, the CDR3 is TGCAGTGCTAGTGATCTAGCGGGGGGTCTGGGGCAGTTCTTC. Translated, it gives CSASDLAGGLGQFF.

The rearrangement links TRBV10-3 to TRBJ1-5; 8 bases map to TRBD1. CDR3 length: 13 amino acids. Germline CDR1 ENHRY, CDR2 SYGVKD. CDR3 nucleotide sequence: TGTGAGGATAAGGACAGGGTCAATCAGCCCCAGCATTTT. Encoded protein: CEDKDRVNQPQHF.

CDR3 sequence (DNA): TGTGCCAGCTCGGGGACCTATAATTCACCCCTCCACTTT. Translated: CASSGTYNSPLHF. The chain links TRBV28 to TRBJ1-6, with unresolved D. V was trimmed by 8 bases and J by 2 bases, leaving 7 bases between them. The V gene's germline CDR1 is MDHEN and CDR2 SYDVKM. The CDR3 extends over 13 amino acids.

This clone was counted only a few times. The chain combines TRBV5-4 with TRBJ1-1, with 11 bases matching TRBD1. Germline V gene data show CDR1 as SGHNT and CDR2 as YYREEE (reference sequence). J was trimmed by 2 bases and V by 4 bases; bases with no gene match: 10. This CDR3 is 17 amino acids long. CDR3 bases: TGTGCCAGCAGCCCCCATCCCGGGACAGGGGGAAACACTGAAGCTTTCTTT. The encoded protein is CASSPHPGTGGNTEAFF.

This clone was recorded once. The chain employs TRBV5-4 and TRBJ2-7; no firm D call. The CDR3 loop spans 12 amino acids. Germline CDR1 and CDR2: SGHNT and YYREEE (reference sequence). The ends were cut back, 2 bases at V and 2 bases at J, with 5 bases in the middle. The CDR3 DNA sequence: TGTGCCAGCAGCTTTCAGACCTACGAGCAGTACTTC. Translated: CASSFQTYEQYF.

The rearrangement links TRBV5-1 to TRBJ1-1, with D possibly matching TRBD1 (5 bases). The CDR3 extends over 13 amino acids. Germline V gives CDR1 SGHRS, CDR2 YFSETQ. V was clipped by 5 bases and J by 0 bases, with 8 bases between them. The CDR3 loop reads CASSGAVNTEAFF. CDR3 nucleotides: TGCGCCAGCAGTGGGGCAGTGAACACTGAAGCTTTCTTT.

The chain has TRBV7-9 and TRBJ2-5; TRBD1 aligns across 7 bases. The germline V gene has CDR1 SEHNR and CDR2 FQNEAQ (reference sequence). Germline trimming cut 8 bases from V and 5 bases from J; bases unmatched to any gene: 11. This CDR3 contains 14 residues. The DNA of the CDR3 is TGTGCCAGCTTACCGGGACAGCCCAAGGAGACCCAGTACTTC. It encodes CASLPGQPKETQYF.

The rearrangement uses TRBV6-5 and TRBJ1-3, with D unresolved. The V end lost 6 bases, the J end lost 5 bases, and 14 bases lay between the germline ends. CDR3 size: 14 residues. Germline CDR1 reads MNHEY; CDR2 reads SVGAGI. CDR3 sequence (DNA): TGTGCCAGCAGCGCCCTTGGGAGTCGAAACACCATATATTTT. Translating it yields CASSALGSRNTIYF.

The V gene is TRBV10-3, the J gene TRBJ2-5; 10 bases match TRBD1. The CDR3 has 14 residues. Per germline, CDR1 ENHRY and CDR2 SYGVKD. V lost 2 bases and J lost 4; bases outside the gene matches: 1. The CDR3 DNA is TGTGCCATCAGTGAGGACAGGGGGCGAGAGACCCAGTACTTC. Amino acid sequence: CAISEDRGRETQYF.

The chain joins TRBV28 to TRBJ1-1, with TRBD1 identical over 9 bases. J gave up 1 base and V 5 bases, and 5 bases lay outside the gene matches. This CDR3 spans 15 amino acids. CDR1 is MDHEN, CDR2 SYDVKM, per germline. The CDR3 spells CASSQLQGANTEAFF. The CDR3 DNA reads as TGTGCCAGCAGTCAACTACAGGGGGCGAACACTGAAGCTTTCTTT. Using reference TRBV28 and TRBJ1-1 for the parts outside the CDR3, the full variable domain is DVKVTQSSRYLVKRTGEKVFLECVQDMDHENMFWYRQDPGLGLRLIYFSYDVKMKEKGDIPEGYSVSREKKERFSLILESASTNQTSMYLCASSQLQGANTEAFFGQGTRLTVV.

The chain employs TRBV7-2 and TRBJ1-2; 12 bases match TRBD1. CDR3 length: 15 residues. The germline V gene encodes CDR1 SGHTA and CDR2 FQGNSA. V lost 4 bases, J lost 7 bases, and 7 bases stayed unmatched. CDR3 sequence (DNA): TGTGCCAGCAGCTCGTGGGACAGGGGGCTTTTTGGCTACACCTTC. The encoded protein is CASSSWDRGLFGYTF. The entire variable domain, with the rest obtained from reference TRBV7-2 and TRBJ1-2, is as follows: GAGVSQSPSNKVTEKGKDVELRCDPISGHTALYWYRQSLGQGLEFLIYFQGNSAPDKSGLPSDRFSAERTGGSVSTLTIQRTQQEDSAVYLCASSSWDRGLFGYTFGSGTRLTVV.

The chain combines TRBV19 with TRBJ2-3; 8 nucleotides align to TRBD1. Germline V gives CDR1 LNHDA, CDR2 SQIVND (reference sequence). The CDR3 extends over 14 amino acids. With 4 bases clipped from V and 4 bases from J, the junction kept 4 bases outside the gene matches. This CDR3 reads CASSTGQAADTQYF. CDR3 DNA sequence: TGTGCCAGTAGTACGGGACAGGCGGCAGATACGCAGTATTTT.

A single count supports this clone. V usage is TRBV27 and J usage is TRBJ1-2, with no clear D. The CDR3 is made up of 14 amino acids. Per germline, CDR1 MNHEY and CDR2 SMNVEV (reference sequence). With 5 bases removed from V and 5 bases from J, the gap between germline ends came to 15 bases. In DNA form, the CDR3 reads TGTGCCAGCAGTACCCGCCAGGAGGAATATGGCTACACCTTC. Its translation is CASSTRQEEYGYTF.

For this clone: The same CDR3 arises from other DNA sequences in this sample as well. This sequence joins TRBV2 and TRBJ1-6; possibly TRBD1 for D (6 bases). CDR1 is SNHLY, CDR2 FYNNEI, per germline. The CDR3 is 15 amino acids. Trimming cost V 0 bases and J 6 bases, with 9 bases left between them. CDR3 DNA sequence: TGTGCCAGCAGTGAAGCGCTGGACAGTAATTCACCCCTCCACTTT. It is translated as CASSEALDSNSPLHF.

The rearrangement links TRBV3-1 (or the pseudogene TRBV3-2) to TRBJ2-4; TRBD1 matches 7 bases. The CDR3 contains 14 residues. The germline CDR1 and CDR2 sequences are LGHDT and YNNKEL (reference sequence). J was trimmed by 5 bases and V by 3 bases; bases with no gene match: 4. The DNA for the CDR3 is TGTGCCAGCAGCCAGGACAGGTGGCAAAACATTCAGTACTTC. It yields the protein CASSQDRWQNIQYF.

The J gene is TRBJ1-4, the V gene TRBV4-3, with 7 bases lining up with TRBD1. V was clipped by 0 bases and J by 4 bases; unmatched bases: 5. CDR1 and CDR2 from the germline V gene are LGHNA and YSLEER. This CDR3 comprises 16 residues. CDR3 in amino acids: CASSQDGGTVNEKLFF. In DNA form, the CDR3 reads TGCGCCAGCAGCCAAGATGGGGGGACAGTTAATGAAAAACTGTTTTTT.

This clone was observed a handful of times. V usage is TRBV28 and J usage is TRBJ1-2, with a possible D match to TRBD1 (5 bases). The germline V gene has CDR1 MDHEN and CDR2 SYDVKM. This CDR3 is built from 15 residues. V was shortened by 1 base and J by 8 bases, with 17 bases between the two germline ends. CDR3 coding DNA: TGTGCCAGCAGTTTATTTCTCTTACAGGCTGGAGGCTACACCTTC. Its translation is CASSLFLLQAGGYTF.

This clone was seen a single time. The rearrangement links TRBV4-2 to TRBJ1-2; tentative D call: TRBD1 (5 bases). CDR1 LGHNA and CDR2 YNFKEQ come from the germline V gene. The CDR3 covers 13 residues. V was pared by 0 bases and J by 8 bases, with 10 bases between. CDR3 in DNA: TGTGCCAGCAGCCAAGAGGGGACTCAAGGCTACACCTTC. Translation: CASSQEGTQGYTF.

The CDR3 DNA follows: TGTGCCAGCTCACCGCGGTCAGGGGCAGGAGAGCAGTACTTC. The encoded protein is CASSPRSGAGEQYF. The V and J genes are TRBV18 and TRBJ2-7, with a possible D match to TRBD1 (6 bases). Trimming pared 3 bases from V and 7 bases from J, leaving 16 bases between. Germline loops: CDR1 KGHSH, CDR2 LQKENI. CDR3 length equals 14 residues.

DNA of the CDR3: TGTGCCAGCAGCCCGAACAGGGGGCGGCAGCCCCAGCATTTT. This encodes CASSPNRGRQPQHF. This rearrangement joins TRBV4-2 to TRBJ1-5; 9 positions agree with TRBD1. V lost 4 bases and J lost 7; bases outside the gene matches: 5. CDR3 length: 14 amino acids. Germline V gene data show CDR1 as LGHNA and CDR2 as YNFKEQ.

The J gene is TRBJ2-2, the V gene TRBV20-1, with D possibly matching TRBD1 (5 bases). Trimming pared 3 bases from V and 4 bases from J, leaving 9 bases between. The CDR3 is 13 amino acids. CDR1 and CDR2 (germline): DFQATT, SNEGSKA (reference sequence). CDR3 nucleotide sequence: TGCAGTGCTAGTTTAGGGGTCACCGGGGAGCTGTTTTTT. It is translated as CSASLGVTGELFF.

The V gene is TRBV10-3, the J gene TRBJ1-1, with D hard to call. The CDR3 is 17 amino acids. The germline V gene has CDR1 ENHRY and CDR2 SYGVKD. V lost 0 bases, J lost 2 bases, and 16 bases lay in between. CDR3 protein: CAISESRQLLGNTEAFF. CDR3 DNA: TGTGCCATCAGTGAGTCAAGGCAGCTCCTAGGTAACACTGAAGCTTTCTTT.

The chain uses TRBV7-9 and TRBJ1-6; 9 bases are a match to TRBD1. CDR3 length: 15 amino acids. Per the germline V gene, CDR1 is SEHNR and CDR2 is FQNEAQ (reference sequence). The V and J ends lost 5 bases and 6 bases, in that order; junction bases with no gene match: 5. DNA for the CDR3: TGTGCCAGCAGCCTTGGGACAGGGATTAATTCACCCCTCCACTTT. Translating it yields CASSLGTGINSPLHF.